Detailed here is one T cell receptor beta chain. Trimming removed 3 bases from V and 4 bases from J; junction bases left unmatched: 5. Per germline, CDR1 SGHRS and CDR2 YFSETQ. This CDR3 is 14 amino acids long. TCRdb keeps only in-frame clones here, not all; method: immunoSEQ multiplex PCR. The table records roughly 150,000 clones, about 90% of them present only once. The entry originates in a study of T cell responses to AZD1222 COVID-19 vaccine. This specimen was peripheral blood, taken 28 days after the second AZD1222 dose. This rearrangement joins TRBV5-1 to TRBJ2-5, with 8 nucleotides matching TRBD1. This receptor was identified in an adult who received the AZD1222 COVID-19 vaccine. The CDR3 loop reads CASSSFTGGETQYF. CDR3 DNA: TGCGCCAGCAGCTCCTTTACAGGGGGAGAGACCCAGTACTTC.